Below are 16 T cell receptor beta chains sequenced from a single sample in a study of blood T cell repertoires in COVID-19. TCRdb's table, derived via immunoSEQ multiplex PCR, lists solely in-frame clones and lacks some. This table has some 380,000 clones, around 90% appearing once. The sequencing input was peripheral blood. The receptors originated from a man aged 18 to 30 with active or convalescent COVID-19.

J is TRBJ2-6 and V is TRBV5-1; 7 bases match TRBD2. V lost 1 base to trimming and J lost 0 bases; unmatched junction nucleotides: 10. The CDR3 contains 19 residues. Germline-derived CDR1 and CDR2 are SGHRS and YFSETQ. CDR3 DNA: TGCGCCAGCAGCTTGAGAGGGAGCGGGACGACCTCTGGGGCCAACGTCCTGACTTTC. Amino acids: CASSLRGSGTTSGANVLTF.

This clone was recorded a few times. The CDR3 bases are TGTGCCAGCAGTACCGGGACAGGGACCGGGGAGCTGTTTTTT. Protein product: CASSTGTGTGELFF. This sequence joins TRBV6-2 or TRBV6-3 and TRBJ2-2; 9 bases align to TRBD1. V was pared by 5 bases and J by 5 bases, with 3 bases of the junction left unmatched. The length of the CDR3 is 14 residues. Germline V gene sequence: CDR1 MNHEY, CDR2 SVGEGT.

The chain links TRBV7-2 to TRBJ1-2, with unresolved D. The CDR3 contains 13 residues. Germline values: CDR1 SGHTA, CDR2 FQGNSA. Deletions cut 1 base from V and 7 bases from J, with 10 bases between. CDR3 sequence (DNA): TGTGCCAGCAGCTTAGAATATGACTTTGGCTACACCTTC. It yields the protein CASSLEYDFGYTF.

This clone appeared once. The chain has TRBV15 and TRBJ2-2, with 7 nucleotides matching TRBD1. The CDR3 is made up of 16 amino acids. Per the germline V gene, CDR1 is LNHNV and CDR2 is YYDKDF (reference sequence). Trimming removed 3 bases from V and 2 bases from J; junction bases left unmatched: 6. The CDR3 is CATSRNEGANTGELFF. CDR3 DNA: TGTGCCACCAGCAGGAATGAGGGGGCCAACACCGGGGAGCTGTTTTTT.

The J gene is TRBJ2-2, the V gene TRBV6-4; possible D gene TRBD1, 5 bases. Trimming cost V 2 bases and J 1 base, with 8 bases left between them. In germline, CDR1 is MRHNA, CDR2 SNTAGT. This CDR3 comprises 15 residues. The CDR3 here is CASSDGAGNTGELFF. CDR3 nucleotide sequence: TGTGCCAGCAGTGACGGGGCAGGGAACACCGGGGAGCTGTTTTTT.

A note on this clone: Its ends do not fully match the called genes, so a read error is possible. The rearrangement links TRBV18 to TRBJ2-6; a possible D gene is TRBD1 (5 bases). The CDR3 spans 16 residues. Germline V gives CDR1 KGHSH, CDR2 LQKENI. In nucleotides, the CDR3 is TGTGCCAGCTCATTAGTAAGGGCTGCTGGGGCCAACGTGCTGACTTTC. As protein: CASSLVRAAGANVLTF. Complete variable domain (other parts from reference TRBV18 and TRBJ2-6): NAGVMQNPRHLVRRRGQEARLRCSPMKGHSHVYWYRQLPEEGLKFMVYLQKENIIDESGMPKERFSAEFPKEGPSILRIQQVVRGDSAAYFCASSLVRAAGANVLTFGAGSRLTVL.

The CDR3: CASSRDRALAGYGYTF. The CDR3 nucleotides read TGTGCCAGTAGCCGGGACAGGGCTTTGGCTGGCTATGGCTACACCTTC. V usage is TRBV19 and J usage is TRBJ1-2, with 9 bases aligning to TRBD1. Trimming cost V 6 bases and J 4 bases; bases outside gene matches: 12. This CDR3 spans 16 amino acids. Germline-derived CDR1 and CDR2 are LNHDA and SQIVND (reference sequence).

This sequence joins TRBV11-2 and TRBJ2-7; maybe TRBD1 (6 bases). Trimming stripped 6 bases from V and 5 bases from J, with 17 bases between. The CDR3 is 14 residues long. Germline CDR1 and CDR2: SGHAT and FQNNGV. In DNA, the CDR3 is TGTGCCAGCAGAAATCATCGACAGGCCCACGAGCAGTACTTC. It is translated as CASRNHRQAHEQYF.

The chain combines TRBV5-8 with TRBJ1-2; TRBD1 matches 12 bases. Trimming removed 2 bases from V and 5 bases from J; junction bases left unmatched: 4. Germline CDR1 is SGHTS and CDR2 is YDEGEE. The CDR3 is 15 residues long. The CDR3 here is CASSLSGQGAYGYTF. CDR3 sequence (DNA): TGTGCCAGCAGCTTATCGGGACAGGGGGCTTATGGCTACACCTTC. The full variable domain, with the rest looked up from reference TRBV5-8 and TRBJ1-2, is EAGVTQSPTHLIKTRGQQATLRCSPISGHTSVYWYQQALGLGLQFLLWYDEGEERNRGNFPPRFSGRQFPNYSSELNVNALELEDSALYLCASSLSGQGAYGYTFGSGTRLTVV.

The chain employs TRBV5-1 and TRBJ1-1; TRBD1 agrees at 7 bases. CDR1 is SGHRS, CDR2 YFSETQ, per germline. The CDR3 has 15 residues. With V trimmed by 0 bases and J by 1 base, 3 bases remained unmatched. The CDR3 sequence is CASSLGAGGNTEAFF. For the CDR3, the DNA is TGCGCCAGCAGCTTGGGAGCAGGGGGGAACACTGAAGCTTTCTTT.

V and J are TRBV27 and TRBJ1-4; D is unresolved. Germline CDR1 and CDR2: MNHEY and SMNVEV (reference sequence). The CDR3 totals 11 residues. The V and J ends lost 10 bases and 4 bases respectively, with 7 bases between them. CDR3 sequence: CATGNNEKLFF. In DNA, the CDR3 is TGTGCCACAGGAAATAATGAAAAACTGTTTTTT.

This clone appeared once. The gene calls are TRBV29-1 and TRBJ1-2; TRBD1 might be the D (5 bases). Looked up from germline, CDR1 is SQVTM and CDR2 is ANQGSEA. V gave up 4 bases and J gave up 4 bases, with 13 bases separating them. This CDR3 spans 13 amino acids. The CDR3 protein is CSVAGKDGYGYTF. The CDR3 DNA is TGCAGCGTTGCAGGGAAGGATGGCTATGGCTACACCTTC.

The V call is TRBV7-2, the J call TRBJ1-2; D is undetermined. Germline V gives CDR1 SGHTA, CDR2 FQGNSA. Trimming took off 2 bases at V and 0 bases at J, with 4 bases between the two ends. The CDR3 runs to 13 residues. The CDR3 region has the DNA TGTGCCAGCAGCTTACCAGCTAACTATGGCTACACCTTC. It is translated as CASSLPANYGYTF.

V is TRBV6-4 and J is TRBJ2-7, with D unclear. The CDR3 is 12 residues long. V was cut by 2 bases and J by 4 bases, with 6 bases left in between. In germline, CDR1 is MRHNA, CDR2 SNTAGT. This chain's CDR3 is CASSDARYEQYF. The CDR3 nucleotides are TGTGCCAGCAGTGACGCCAGATACGAGCAGTACTTC.

The chain recombines TRBV6-2 or TRBV6-3 with TRBJ1-2; 9 bases line up with TRBD1. The CDR3 loop spans 14 amino acids. The V segment lost 5 bases and the J segment 6 bases; nucleotides outside the gene matches: 7. Germline loops: CDR1 MNHEY, CDR2 SVGEGT. This CDR3 is CASSLARTGDGYTF. The CDR3 bases are TGTGCCAGCAGTCTTGCTCGGACAGGGGATGGCTACACCTTC.

This clone was picked up a small number of times. The rearrangement joins TRBV7-9 to TRBJ1-1; D not certain. V lost 6 bases and J lost 1, with 9 bases in between. The CDR3 has 13 residues. The germline V gene has CDR1 SEHNR and CDR2 FQNEAQ (reference sequence). CDR3 residues: CASRVPGNTEAFF. The CDR3 nucleotides read TGTGCCAGCAGGGTACCCGGGAACACTGAAGCTTTCTTT.